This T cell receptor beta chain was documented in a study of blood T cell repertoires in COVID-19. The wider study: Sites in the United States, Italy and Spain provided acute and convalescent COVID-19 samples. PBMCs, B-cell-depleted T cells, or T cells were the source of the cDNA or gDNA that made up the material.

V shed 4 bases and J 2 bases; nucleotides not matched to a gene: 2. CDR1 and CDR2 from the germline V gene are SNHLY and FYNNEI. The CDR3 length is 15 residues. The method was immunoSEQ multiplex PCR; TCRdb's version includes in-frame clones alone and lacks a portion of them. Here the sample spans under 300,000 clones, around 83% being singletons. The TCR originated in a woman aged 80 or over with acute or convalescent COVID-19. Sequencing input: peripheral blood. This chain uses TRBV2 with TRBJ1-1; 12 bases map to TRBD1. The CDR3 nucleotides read TGTGCCAGCAGTGGGGGACAGGGGGCTAACACTGAAGCTTTCTTT. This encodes CASSGGQGANTEAFF.